These 8 T cell receptor beta chains came from one sample sequenced in a study of blood T cell repertoires in COVID-19. The method was immunoSEQ multiplex PCR; TCRdb's version includes in-frame clones alone and lacks a portion of them. The sample holds about 74,000 clones, roughly 70% seen once. Material for sequencing was peripheral blood. The receptors were gathered from a man aged 70 or older with acute or convalescent COVID-19.

The chain couples TRBV12-3 or TRBV12-4 to TRBJ1-5; D unresolved. The V and J ends lost 4 bases and 7 bases respectively, with 11 bases between them. The CDR3 runs 13 residues. CDR3 DNA: TGTGCCAGCAGTTCCAGGCTACAACAGCCCCAGCATTTT. Translation: CASSSRLQQPQHF.

This chain uses TRBV9 with TRBJ2-7; D not resolved. CDR1 and CDR2 (germline): SGDLS, YYNGEE. The CDR3 is 15 residues long. Trimming cost V 0 bases and J 0 bases, with 10 bases left between them. CDR3 protein: CASSVGDSASYEQYF. In nucleotides, the CDR3 is TGTGCCAGCAGCGTAGGAGACTCAGCCTCCTACGAGCAGTACTTC.

This clone appeared a single time. The chain links TRBV4-3 to TRBJ2-1; D is unresolved. Germline CDR1 reads LGHNA; CDR2 reads YSLEER. Trimming removed 1 base at V and 7 bases at J, with 11 bases between. This CDR3 contains 14 residues. The CDR3 region is CASSQVIRGNEQFF. The CDR3 DNA sequence: TGCGCCAGCAGCCAAGTTATTAGAGGAAATGAGCAGTTCTTC.

This clone was seen a single time. This CDR3 is also generated by other DNA sequences in the sample. The rearrangement joins TRBV5-1 to TRBJ1-1, with D perhaps matching TRBD1 (5 bases). From germline, CDR1 is SGHRS and CDR2 YFSETQ. V gave up 1 base and J gave up 0 bases, with 10 bases separating them. CDR3 length equals 15 residues. The CDR3 here is CASSLRQGLNTEAFF. CDR3 DNA sequence: TGCGCCAGCAGCTTGCGGCAGGGCCTGAACACTGAAGCTTTCTTT.

This clone was found a few times. The chain has TRBV21-1 and TRBJ1-3. TRBV21-1 corresponds to a pseudogene. CDR3 length: 14 residues. The CDR3 region has the DNA TGTGCCAGCAGGAGGGCGGGGGTTGGAAACACCATATATTTT. Translating it yields CASRRAGVGNTIYF.

The chain employs TRBV10-3 and TRBJ1-2; TRBD1 aligns across 9 bases. Per the germline V gene, CDR1 is ENHRY and CDR2 is SYGVKD. The CDR3 is 12 residues long. V lost 10 bases to trimming and J lost 4 bases; unmatched junction nucleotides: 4. CDR3 loop: CATGTGSYGYTF. CDR3 DNA sequence: TGTGCCACCGGGACAGGGTCCTATGGCTACACCTTC.

The V and J genes are TRBV19 and TRBJ2-7; D ambiguous. The CDR3 has 13 amino acids. Germline CDR1 LNHDA, CDR2 SQIVND (reference sequence). Between the trimmed V and J ends, which lost 0 bases and 4 bases, there was a span of 7 bases. The CDR3 reads CASSIDSRYEQYF. The CDR3 nucleotides read TGTGCCAGTAGTATAGATTCGCGGTACGAGCAGTACTTC.

The chain links TRBV9 to TRBJ2-7, with 7 positions matching TRBD1. The CDR3 sequence is 13 residues long. Germline CDR1 is SGDLS and CDR2 is YYNGEE. V was pared by 3 bases and J by 9 bases, with 9 bases of the junction left unmatched. This CDR3 reads CASSARQGTWQYF. CDR3 DNA sequence: TGTGCCAGCAGCGCTCGACAGGGAACTTGGCAGTACTTC.